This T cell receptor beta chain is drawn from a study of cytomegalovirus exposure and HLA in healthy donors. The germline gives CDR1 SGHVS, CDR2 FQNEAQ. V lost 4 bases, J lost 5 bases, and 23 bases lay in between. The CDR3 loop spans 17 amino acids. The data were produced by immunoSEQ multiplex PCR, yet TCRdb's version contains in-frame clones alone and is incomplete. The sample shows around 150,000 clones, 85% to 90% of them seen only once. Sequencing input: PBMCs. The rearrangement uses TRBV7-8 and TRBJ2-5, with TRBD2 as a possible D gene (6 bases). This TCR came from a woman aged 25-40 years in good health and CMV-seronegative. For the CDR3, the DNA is TGTGCCAGCAGCTCCCCCGGCGGGACTGATTTCTTGGAGACCCAGTACTTC. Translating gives CASSSPGGTDFLETQYF.